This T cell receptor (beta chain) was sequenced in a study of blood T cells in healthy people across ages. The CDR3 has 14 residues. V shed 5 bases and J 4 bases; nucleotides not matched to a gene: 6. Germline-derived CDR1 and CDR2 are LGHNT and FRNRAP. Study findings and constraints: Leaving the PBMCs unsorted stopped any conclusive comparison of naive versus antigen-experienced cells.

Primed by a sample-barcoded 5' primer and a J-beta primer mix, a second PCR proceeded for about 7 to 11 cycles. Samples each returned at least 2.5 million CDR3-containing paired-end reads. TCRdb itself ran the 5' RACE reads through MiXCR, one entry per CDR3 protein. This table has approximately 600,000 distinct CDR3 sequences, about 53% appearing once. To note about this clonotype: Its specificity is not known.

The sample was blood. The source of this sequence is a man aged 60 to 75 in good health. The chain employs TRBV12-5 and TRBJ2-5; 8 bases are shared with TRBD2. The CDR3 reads CASGTWTSPETQYF. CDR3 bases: TGTGCTAGTGGTACGTGGACTAGCCCAGAGACCCAGTACTTC. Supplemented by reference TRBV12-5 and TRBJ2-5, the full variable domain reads DARVTQTPRHKVTEMGQEVTMRCQPILGHNTVFWYRQTMMQGLELLAYFRNRAPLDDSGMPKDRFSAEMPDATLATLKIQPSEPRDSAVYFCASGTWTSPETQYFGPGTRLLVL.